The subject of this entry is one T cell receptor (beta chain). Its antigen is still unknown. These data come from a study of cytomegalovirus exposure and HLA in healthy donors (dated by TCRdb to about 2017). General notes on the study: An earlier analysis of several hundred of the donors reported 276 Gb of sequence data and 117 million unique TCR beta sequences obtained from about 170 million T cells. An early release that covered approximately 600 HLA-typed donors contained about 300 gigabases of sequencing data and 70 million to 100 million unique TCR sequences. Among the approximately 400 genotyped donors, approximately 81% belonged to the genetic ancestry cluster associated with self-reported Caucasian donors. The study was designed to test whether signatures of past pathogen exposure could be identified by cataloging public T cell receptors. The study used immunosequencing to profile the T cell repertoires of under 700 subjects and linked those repertoires to cytomegalovirus serostatus. A separate validation cohort of roughly 130 different subjects was used in addition to the approximately 610-subject first cohort. High-throughput TCR immunosequencing, statistical association of individual TCRs with disease status, and machine learning were combined to predict cytomegalovirus infection status. A later analysis re-examined previously published TCR beta repertoires from about 700 donors and added high-resolution HLA genotyping to investigate patterns of TCR occurrence. In the later analysis, no new phenotypic data were used to find candidate immune exposures; instead, reliance was placed on TCR beta sequences and their occurrence across donors. An earlier analysis of several hundred of the donors used high-throughput TCR beta sequencing to judge whether each TCR beta V gene segment behaved as functional or pseudogenic. Donor age, sex, ethnicity and CMV serostatus were compiled alongside the repertoire data. A later genetic analysis took genome-wide SNP genotypes for about three fifths of the roughly 700 donors and used that subset as a discovery cohort. All discovery cohort repertoires had been generated using a single sequencing platform. HLA typing covered class I and class II loci at four-digit resolution. Typing coverage varied by locus: about 620-630 donors for A, B, C, DRB1 and DQB1; roughly 520 for DQA1; some 610 for DPA1; approximately 470 for DPB1. About 5 DR-DQ haplotypes were handled as single units for association and clustering, since linkage in the cohort was strong. On average, roughly 200,000 unique TCR beta nucleotide sequences were sequenced per donor among a few hundred genotyped donors of the cohort, with approximately 18% of those sequences being non-productive.

In total, approximately 700 healthy bone marrow donors made up the cohort. All cohort members were sampled while nominally healthy, although unrecorded immune exposures were likely present. The donor was CMV seronegative and was included in the group of 352 seronegative cohort members. Each donor provided a peripheral blood sample, and peripheral blood mononuclear cells were used for TCR beta sequencing. The Qiagen DNeasy Blood Extraction Kit was used to extract genomic DNA from the blood cell samples. Library prep was done by the immunoSEQ multiplex PCR assay. For the multiplex PCR, a mixture combining 60 forward primers for TCR Vbeta segments and 13 reverse primers for TCR Jbeta segments was used. Amplification of the CDR3 region of rearranged TCR beta genes was performed with a multiplex PCR assay on genomic DNA. Amplified TCR beta libraries were sequenced as 87-base-pair reads on the Illumina HiSeq System. The original methods were these. Across the 666 repertoires, a later analysis counted 75 million to 90 million unique TCR beta chains, some 11 million of which were shared by at least two donors. A nearest-neighbor algorithm error-corrected the raw reads and collapsed the reads into unique sequences, merging closely related sequences to remove PCR and sequencing errors. To assign V, D and J gene segments, CDR3 sequences were aligned to IMGT reference sequences. For a sequence to be retained, a match of at least six nucleotides to both a V gene segment and a J gene segment was required. Rearrangements were called productive when the CDR3 lacked stop codons and stayed in frame with V and J; all others were non-productive. CDR3 was defined according to IMGT convention as the region running from the second conserved V-encoded cysteine to the conserved J-encoded phenylalanine. The earlier analysis of about 560 of the donors excluded any sequence lacking an unambiguous match to a single V gene segment. In an earlier analysis of roughly 500 of the donors, V segments were called functional above 56.7% productive rearrangements and were called segregating when the between-donor standard deviation exceeded 5%. A statistical classification framework was built for diagnosing cytomegalovirus status from the catalog of TCR beta chain sequences. V and J gene assignment, in a later analysis, came from comparing TCR nucleotide sequences with IMGT/GENE-DB human TR gene sequences. A later analysis assigned CDR3 sequences and most-parsimonious VDJ recombination scenarios with the TCRdist pipeline. In a later analysis, each TCR beta chain was defined by its CDR3 amino acid sequence together with its V-gene family, and reads without a unique V-gene family were excluded. In a later analysis, several hundred highly shared, low-generation-probability nucleotide sequences were removed to address suspected cross-contamination and a sequencing artifact. In a later analysis, a clonal expansion index was calculated for each public chain from normalized within-repertoire ranks of inferred template counts. In a later analysis, generation probabilities were computed with a VDJ recombination model fitted to out-of-frame rearrangements, and the resulting probabilities were checked against IGoR. Hypergeometric tests were used in a later analysis to score TCR-TCR, TCR-HLA and TCR-CMV co-occurrence, with a repertoire-size bias correction applied to the TCR pairs. To estimate false discovery rates, a later analysis permuted the HLA or CMV assignments 20 times. A later analysis grouped co-occurring TCRs with DBSCAN, adding TCRdist sequence similarity when clustering within HLA-allele-positive subsets. For co-occurrence clustering, repertoires with fewer than 30,000 or more than 120,000 public chains were excluded, along with five or six repertoires with anomalous nucleotide sharing. Here the immuneACCESS table is served through TCRdb, limited to in-frame sequences with V and J called. Missing clones are a known gap in these copies; in checked studies unresolved V genes cover under half, and the rest lacks a known reason. The V and J calls and clone size were taken over from that table, and D and trimming were inferred from the DNA. This sample's table has entries for around 80,000 clones. The ten biggest clones cover about 4.9% of the sample.

Overall study results and their limits: In an earlier analysis of about 550 of the donors, most TCR beta V segments were observed in productive rearrangements about 90% or about 30% of the time, broadly matching IMGT annotations. Compared with equally common non-associated chains, HLA-associated TCR beta chains in a later analysis were more clonally expanded and had lower generation probabilities. According to a later analysis, TCR association rates differed among HLA loci, with DRB1 alleles showing the most associated TCRs and HLA-C alleles showing the fewest. The sequencing pipeline was judged likely to have produced a cluster of highly shared sequence variants as a technical artifact. A further reported finding was that TCR beta sequences accurately predicted the HLA-A and HLA-B alleles for most subjects in the first cohort. According to a later analysis, most CMV-associated TCR beta chains appeared to be HLA-restricted, and the HLA associations seemed to be driven largely by CMV exposure. According to a later genetic analysis, donors in an Asian-associated ancestry cluster had fewer N-insertions in productive TCRs than the approximately 700-donor mean. The study gave a list of 150 to 200 TCR beta chains associated with cytomegalovirus. CMV serostatus was the only immune exposure information available for the cohort. Because the 87-base-pair reads could not distinguish some IMGT-functional V segments, including TRBV6-2 and TRBV6-3, those segments were excluded. In vitro tests confirmed that a few of the cytomegalovirus-associated TCR beta chains recognize cytomegalovirus antigens. V-gene and J-gene trimming of TCR beta chains was associated with a missense DCLRE1C variant in a later genetic analysis, and the association was replicated in an independent cohort. When HLA alleles, especially DR and DQ, strongly co-occurred, attributing TCR associations to individual alleles was difficult. Most TCR sequences were seen in very few donors, while some public TCRs were found in many individuals. Because counts were too low, fewer than 20 rarely observed V segments, including chromosome 9 orphons, were excluded from the earlier analysis of a few hundred of the donors. The presence/absence analyses assumed that sequencing depth was roughly uniform across donors, and that assumption may not be true. Cytomegalovirus status was reported to be diagnosed by the classifier with high specificity and sensitivity in both the original and validation cohorts. Because some donors lacked HLA typing at each locus, the association tests relied only on the typed subset. Linkage disequilibrium might explain the correlated functional status among segregating V segments, but an unknown experimental factor could not be ruled out. Several of the top co-occurrence clusters appeared to be linked to parvovirus B19, influenza, CMV and Epstein-Barr virus, according to a later analysis. This cohort had only TCR beta chains sequenced, and the lack of alpha or paired-chain data limited which features could be detected. At a false discovery rate of 0.05, a later analysis linked fewer than 20,000 TCR beta sequences to specific HLA alleles. It was suggested by the authors that the approach could potentially be generalized to other disease states and immunological phenotypes.

The CDR3 covers 13 residues, taking in both the cysteine and the phenylalanine. Left in the record is the CDR3 DNA by itself, 39 bases read in frame from the first base. V gives up 4 bases and J gives up 1 base, and the segment between their germline ends measures 9 bases. The germline V gene (reference sequence) gives CDR1 as GTSNPN and CDR2 as SVGIG. Rearrangement joined TRBV30 to TRBJ2-3, with an unclear D gene assignment. The origin of this receptor is a man between 40 and 49 years old in good health and CMV-seronegative. Material for sequencing was PBMCs. The CDR3 has the sequence CAWNGQGTDTQYF. The nucleotides read TGTGCCTGGAATGGGCAAGGCACAGATACGCAGTATTTT.